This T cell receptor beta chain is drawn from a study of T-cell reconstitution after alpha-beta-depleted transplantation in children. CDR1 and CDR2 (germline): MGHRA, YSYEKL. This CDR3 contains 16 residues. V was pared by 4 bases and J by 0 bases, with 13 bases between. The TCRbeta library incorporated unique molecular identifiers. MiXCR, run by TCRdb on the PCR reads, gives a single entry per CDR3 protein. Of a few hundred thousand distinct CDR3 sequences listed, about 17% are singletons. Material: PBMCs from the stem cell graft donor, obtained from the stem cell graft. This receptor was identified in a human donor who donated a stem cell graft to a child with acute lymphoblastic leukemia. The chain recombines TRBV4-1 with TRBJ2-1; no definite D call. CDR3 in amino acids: CASSPLSQPSYNEQFF. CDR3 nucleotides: TGCGCCAGCAGCCCTCTCAGCCAACCCTCCTACAATGAGCAGTTCTTC.